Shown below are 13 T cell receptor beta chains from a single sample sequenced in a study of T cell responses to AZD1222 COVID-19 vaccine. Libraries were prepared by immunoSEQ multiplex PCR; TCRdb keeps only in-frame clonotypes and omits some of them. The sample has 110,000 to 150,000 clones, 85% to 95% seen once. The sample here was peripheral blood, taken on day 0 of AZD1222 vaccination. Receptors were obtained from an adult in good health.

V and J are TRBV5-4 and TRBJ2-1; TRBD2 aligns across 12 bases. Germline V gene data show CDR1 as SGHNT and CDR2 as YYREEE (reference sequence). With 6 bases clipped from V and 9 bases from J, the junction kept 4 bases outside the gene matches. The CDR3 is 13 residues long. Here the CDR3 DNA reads TGTGCCAGCAAGACTAGCGGGAGTCCTGAGCAGTTCTTC. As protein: CASKTSGSPEQFF.

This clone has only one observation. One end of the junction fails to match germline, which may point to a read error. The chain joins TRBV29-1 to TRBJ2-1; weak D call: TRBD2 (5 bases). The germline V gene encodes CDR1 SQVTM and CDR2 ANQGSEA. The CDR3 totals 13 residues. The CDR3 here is CSVGPRDSDRGIF. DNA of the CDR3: TGCAGCGTTGGCCCCCGGGATAGCGACCGTGGGATCTTC.

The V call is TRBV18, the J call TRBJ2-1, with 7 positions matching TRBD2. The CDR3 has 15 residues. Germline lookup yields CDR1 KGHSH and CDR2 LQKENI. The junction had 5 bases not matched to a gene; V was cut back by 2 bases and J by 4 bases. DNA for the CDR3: TGTGCCAGCTCACCAGCGGGGGTGGTGTACAATGAGCAGTTCTTC. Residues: CASSPAGVVYNEQFF.

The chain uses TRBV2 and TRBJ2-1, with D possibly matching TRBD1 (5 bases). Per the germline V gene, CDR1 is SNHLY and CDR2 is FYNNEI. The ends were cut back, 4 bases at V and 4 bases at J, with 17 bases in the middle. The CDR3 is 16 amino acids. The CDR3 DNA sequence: TGTGCCAGCAGTGGAGGTGGGGCAGGGCTATACAATGAGCAGTTCTTC. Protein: CASSGGGAGLYNEQFF.

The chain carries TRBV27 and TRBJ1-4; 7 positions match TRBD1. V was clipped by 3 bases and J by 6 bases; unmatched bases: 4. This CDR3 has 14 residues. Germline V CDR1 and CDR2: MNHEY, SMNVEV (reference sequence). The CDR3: CASSFPRGYEKLFF. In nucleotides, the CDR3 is TGTGCCAGCAGTTTCCCCAGGGGGTATGAAAAACTGTTTTTT.

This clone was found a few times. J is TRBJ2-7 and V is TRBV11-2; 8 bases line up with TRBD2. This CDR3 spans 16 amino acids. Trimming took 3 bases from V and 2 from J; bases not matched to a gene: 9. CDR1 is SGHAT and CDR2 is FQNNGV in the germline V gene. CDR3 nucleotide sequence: TGTGCCAGCAGCTTGGGGATGTCGGGACTAGCCTACGAGCAGTACTTC. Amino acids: CASSLGMSGLAYEQYF.

CDR3 DNA sequence: TGTGCCTGGAGTGCCTATTATGGCTACACCTTC. This translates into CAWSAYYGYTF. This chain joins TRBV30 and TRBJ1-2; D call uncertain. This CDR3 spans 11 amino acids. V gave up 1 base and J gave up 5 bases, with 5 bases separating them. Germline CDR1 GTSNPN, CDR2 SVGIG (reference sequence).

The CDR3 DNA sequence: TGCGCCAGCAGCCAAGATCCTAGAGCGGAATACAATGAGCAGTTCTTC. The encoded protein is CASSQDPRAEYNEQFF. The rearrangement uses TRBV4-1 and TRBJ2-1; maybe TRBD2 (5 bases). The germline CDR1 and CDR2 sequences are MGHRA and YSYEKL. V was trimmed by 0 bases and J by 4 bases, leaving 13 bases between them. This CDR3 is 16 amino acids long.

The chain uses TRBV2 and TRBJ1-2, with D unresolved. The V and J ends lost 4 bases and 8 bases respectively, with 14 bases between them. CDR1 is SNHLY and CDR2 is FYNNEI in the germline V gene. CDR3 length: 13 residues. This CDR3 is CASSGEGSEGYTF. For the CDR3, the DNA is TGTGCCAGCAGTGGGGAGGGCTCGGAGGGCTACACCTTC. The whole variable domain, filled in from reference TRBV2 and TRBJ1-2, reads EPEVTQTPSHQVTQMGQEVILRCVPISNHLYFYWYRQILGQKVEFLVSFYNNEISEKSEIFDDQFSVERPDGSNFTLKIRSTKLEDSAMYFCASSGEGSEGYTFGSGTRLTVV.

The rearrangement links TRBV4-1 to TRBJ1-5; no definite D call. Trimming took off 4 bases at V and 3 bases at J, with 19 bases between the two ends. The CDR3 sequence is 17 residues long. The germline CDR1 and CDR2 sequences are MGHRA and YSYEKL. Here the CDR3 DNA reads TGCGCCAGCAGCCCTTATCCGGCAGGCGGTAACAATCAGCCCCAGCATTTT. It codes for CASSPYPAGGNNQPQHF.

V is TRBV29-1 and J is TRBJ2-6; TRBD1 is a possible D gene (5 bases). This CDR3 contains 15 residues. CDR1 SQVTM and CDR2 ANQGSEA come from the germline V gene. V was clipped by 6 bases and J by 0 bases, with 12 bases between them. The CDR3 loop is CSVSGHYSGANVLTF. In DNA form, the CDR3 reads TGCAGCGTCTCCGGACATTACTCTGGGGCCAACGTCCTGACTTTC.

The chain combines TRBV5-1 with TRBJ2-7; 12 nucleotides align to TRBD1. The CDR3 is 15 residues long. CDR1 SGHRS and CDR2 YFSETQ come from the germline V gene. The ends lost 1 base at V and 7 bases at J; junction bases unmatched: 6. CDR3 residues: CASSLTGTGGGEQYF. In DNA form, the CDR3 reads TGCGCCAGCAGCTTGACCGGGACAGGGGGCGGGGAGCAGTACTTC. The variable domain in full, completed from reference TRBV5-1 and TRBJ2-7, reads KAGVTQTPRYLIKTRGQQVTLSCSPISGHRSVSWYQQTPGQGLQFLFEYFSETQRNKGNFPGRFSGRQFSNSRSEMNVSTLELGDSALYLCASSLTGTGGGEQYFGPGTRLTVT.

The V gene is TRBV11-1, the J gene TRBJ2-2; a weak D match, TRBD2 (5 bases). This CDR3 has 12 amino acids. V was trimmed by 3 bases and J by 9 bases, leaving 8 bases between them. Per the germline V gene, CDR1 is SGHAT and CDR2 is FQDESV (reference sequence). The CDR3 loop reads CASSFRGWELFF. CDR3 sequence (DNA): TGTGCCAGCAGCTTCCGGGGTTGGGAGCTGTTTTTT.